A single sample gave rise to the 17 T cell receptor beta chains below, sequenced in a study of beta chain features in type 1 diabetes. Expressed TCRB transcripts were sequenced because the entire RNA isolate underwent reverse transcription. Only in-frame clones appear in the TCRdb table, and some are missing; sequencing was by immunoSEQ multiplex PCR. The sample consists of about 230,000 clones, 9% to 10% of them appearing once. What was sequenced was naive CD4+ T cells from blood. Receptors originate from a woman between 18 and 29 years old in good health.

The chain links TRBV6-5 to TRBJ2-7; tentatively, D is TRBD1 (6 bases). Trimming shortened V by 0 bases and J by 0 bases, and 9 bases separated the two germline ends. CDR1 is MNHEY and CDR2 is SVGAGI in the germline V gene. The CDR3 contains 15 residues. In DNA, the CDR3 is TGTGCCAGCAGTTACTCCCGGACAGTCTCCTACGAGCAGTACTTC. Protein: CASSYSRTVSYEQYF.

The chain couples TRBV25-1 to TRBJ2-5; a possible D gene is TRBD1 (5 bases). CDR3 length equals 14 residues. In germline, CDR1 is MGHDK, CDR2 SYGVNS. Deletions cut 2 bases from V and 5 bases from J, with 12 bases between. DNA of the CDR3: TGTGCCAGCAGTGAAGTTTCAGGGATCGAGACCCAGTACTTC. Amino acids: CASSEVSGIETQYF.

The gene calls are TRBV18 and TRBJ1-4; D possibly corresponds to TRBD1 (5 bases). The germline CDR1 and CDR2 sequences are KGHSH and LQKENI. The CDR3 is 15 amino acids. Trimming removed 5 bases at V and 10 bases at J, with 20 bases between. The CDR3 bases are TGTGCCAGCTCAGAAGACCAACCCCTCGGGGGAAAACTGTTTTTT. This sequence encodes CASSEDQPLGGKLFF.

This clone has a handful of counts. The chain couples TRBV9 to TRBJ1-1, with a possible D match to TRBD1 (6 bases). The CDR3 is made up of 17 amino acids. Germline values: CDR1 SGDLS, CDR2 YYNGEE. V lost 3 bases to trimming and J lost 0 bases, with 18 bases between them. The CDR3 loop is CASSGDYSGTLNTEAFF. DNA of the CDR3: TGTGCCAGCAGCGGAGACTATTCCGGGACACTGAACACTGAAGCTTTCTTT.

V and J are TRBV5-1 and TRBJ2-1; 7 bases line up with TRBD1. The CDR3 has 14 residues. Looked up from germline, CDR1 is SGHRS and CDR2 is YFSETQ. Unmatched junction bases numbered 5, after V lost 4 bases and J lost 4 bases. CDR3 nucleotide sequence: TGCGCCAGCAGCGTTGACAGGGCTTACAATGAGCAGTTCTTC. It is translated as CASSVDRAYNEQFF. The whole variable domain, filled in from reference TRBV5-1 and TRBJ2-1, reads KAGVTQTPRYLIKTRGQQVTLSCSPISGHRSVSWYQQTPGQGLQFLFEYFSETQRNKGNFPGRFSGRQFSNSRSEMNVSTLELGDSALYLCASSVDRAYNEQFFGPGTRLTVL.

The chain recombines TRBV30 with TRBJ1-1, with a possible D match to TRBD1 (6 bases). The CDR3 sequence is 15 residues long. V was cut by 7 bases and J by 4 bases, with 22 bases left in between. Germline lookup yields CDR1 GTSNPN and CDR2 SVGIG (reference sequence). The CDR3 DNA is TGTGCCTATCGACAGGTTGGCTTCTCTGGCACTGAAGCTTTCTTT. Translating it yields CAYRQVGFSGTEAFF.

The CDR3 sequence is CASREPGQGVYEQYF. CDR3 DNA: TGTGCCAGCAGGGAACCGGGACAGGGAGTTTACGAGCAGTACTTC. The chain couples TRBV6-5 to TRBJ2-7; 9 nucleotides line up with TRBD1. The CDR3 sequence is 15 residues long. CDR1 is MNHEY, CDR2 SVGAGI, per germline. V shed 6 bases, J shed 4 bases, and the junction held 10 bases outside the gene matches.

The chain combines TRBV11-2 with TRBJ2-5, with 11 bases lining up with TRBD1. The CDR3 spans 14 residues. Per the germline V gene, CDR1 is SGHAT and CDR2 is FQNNGV. After removal of 3 bases from V and 5 bases from J, the junction contained 2 bases not matched to a gene. The CDR3 DNA reads TGTGCCAGCAGCTTGGACAGGGGGCAGGAGACCCAGTACTTC. As protein: CASSLDRGQETQYF. The full variable domain, its missing parts supplied by reference TRBV11-2 and TRBJ2-5, is EAGVAQSPRYKIIEKRQSVAFWCNPISGHATLYWYQQILGQGPKLLIQFQNNGVVDDSQLPKDRFSAERLKGVDSTLKIQPAKLEDSAVYLCASSLDRGQETQYFGPGTRLLVL.

The chain is built from TRBV11-3 and TRBJ2-1; D may be TRBD1 (5 bases). The germline V and J ends were trimmed by 4 bases and 8 bases, with 9 bases remaining between them. This CDR3 has 12 amino acids. Germline V gene data show CDR1 as SGHNT and CDR2 as YENEEA. The CDR3 DNA is TGTGCCAGCAGCTCTACCAGGGATGAGCAGTTCTTC. Protein: CASSSTRDEQFF.

This clone has more than one count but fewer than ten. The V gene is TRBV5-1, the J gene TRBJ1-2; D may be TRBD1 (6 bases). There are 16 residues in the CDR3. Trimming removed 4 bases at V and 3 bases at J, with 19 bases between. Germline assignment: CDR1 SGHRS and CDR2 YFSETQ. The CDR3 DNA reads as TGCGCCAGCAGCCGGACAGTCCCCTCTAGTGACTATGGCTACACCTTC. Its translation is CASSRTVPSSDYGYTF.

This clone appeared a few times. The J gene is TRBJ2-7, the V gene TRBV6-6; the match to TRBD1 covers 7 bases. The CDR3 consists of 13 residues. CDR1 is MNHNY, CDR2 SVGAGI, per germline (reference sequence). Trimming removed 11 bases from V and 3 bases from J; junction bases left unmatched: 10. CDR3 sequence (DNA): TGTGCCTCCGGGCGGGCAGGGGGCTACGAGCAGTACTTC. Translating it yields CASGRAGGYEQYF.

A word on this clone: At the DNA level, this CDR3 is encoded by other sequences in the same sample as well. As DNA, the CDR3 is TGCGCCAGCAGCTTGGCAGGGTATGGAAACACCATATATTTT. Its translation: CASSLAGYGNTIYF. This chain links TRBV5-1 with TRBJ1-3; TRBD1 might be the D (5 bases). Germline V lookup: CDR1 SGHRS, CDR2 YFSETQ. The CDR3 runs 14 residues. Trimming shortened V by 0 bases and J by 3 bases, and 7 bases separated the two germline ends.

The rearrangement links TRBV5-1 to TRBJ2-7, with 7 nucleotides matching TRBD2. The germline gives CDR1 SGHRS, CDR2 YFSETQ. The CDR3 has 15 residues. The V and J ends lost 4 bases and 7 bases, in that order; junction bases with no gene match: 14. As DNA, the CDR3 is TGCGCCAGCAGCCTTTTCGCGGGAGACTCTCTTGAGCAGTACTTC. Translation: CASSLFAGDSLEQYF.

The CDR3 DNA reads as TGCGCCAGCAGCCAAGGGACATGGAACACTGAAGCTTTCTTT. It is translated as CASSQGTWNTEAFF. The genes are TRBV4-1 and TRBJ1-1; D possibly corresponds to TRBD1 (5 bases). The germline V and J ends were trimmed by 1 base and 1 base, with 7 bases remaining between them. Germline V CDR1 and CDR2: MGHRA, YSYEKL. The CDR3 is made up of 14 amino acids.

The chain links TRBV5-6 to TRBJ1-1; D may be TRBD1 (6 bases). The germline V gene has CDR1 SGHDT and CDR2 YYEEEE. V lost 4 bases and J 3 bases, leaving 16 bases between the germline ends. There are 15 residues in the CDR3. Here the CDR3 DNA reads TGTGCCAGCAGCCGGAAAGGGGGTGGTCACACTGAAGCTTTCTTT. This translates into CASSRKGGGHTEAFF.

There are a few counts of this clone. The genes are TRBV5-1 and TRBJ1-2; perhaps TRBD1 as D (6 bases). The CDR3 extends over 15 amino acids. Per germline, CDR1 SGHRS and CDR2 YFSETQ. Trimming took 4 bases from V and 4 from J, leaving 17 bases between them. CDR3 nucleotide sequence: TGCGCCAGCAGCCTGAACAGGGACCTGGGCTATGGCTACACCTTC. It codes for CASSLNRDLGYGYTF.

This clone was picked up a small number of times. The chain uses TRBV6-1 and TRBJ2-5, with a possible D match to TRBD2 (6 bases). V shed 2 bases and J shed 7 bases, with 14 bases lying between them. The CDR3 extends over 14 amino acids. From germline, CDR1 is MNHNS and CDR2 SASEGT. The CDR3: CASSERVAGGTQYF. The CDR3 DNA is TGTGCCAGCAGTGAACGGGTAGCCGGGGGGACCCAGTACTTC.